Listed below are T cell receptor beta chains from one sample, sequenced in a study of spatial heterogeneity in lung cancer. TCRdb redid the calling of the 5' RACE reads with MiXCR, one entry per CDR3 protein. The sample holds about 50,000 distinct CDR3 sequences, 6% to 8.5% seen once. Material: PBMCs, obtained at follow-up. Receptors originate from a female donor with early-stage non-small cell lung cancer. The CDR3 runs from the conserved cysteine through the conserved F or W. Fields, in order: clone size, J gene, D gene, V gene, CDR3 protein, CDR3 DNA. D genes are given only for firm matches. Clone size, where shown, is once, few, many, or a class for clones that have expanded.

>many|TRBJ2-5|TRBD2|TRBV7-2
CASTGLAGVMGETQYF
TGTGCCAGCACAGGACTAGCGGGGGTAATGGGAGAGACCCAGTACTTC
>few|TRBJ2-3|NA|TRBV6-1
CGIIWGQGTDTQYF
TGTGGGATCATTTGGGGACAAGGCACAGATACGCAGTATTTT
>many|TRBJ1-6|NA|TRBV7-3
CASSLTGGTNSPLHF
TGTGCCAGCAGCTTAACGGGGGGCACCAATTCACCCCTCCACTTT
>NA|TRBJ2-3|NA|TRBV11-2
CASSLEGLATDTQYF
TGTGCCAGCAGCTTAGAAGGGCTAGCGACAGATACGCAGTATTTT
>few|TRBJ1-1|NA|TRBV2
CASSEDGKKAFF
TGTGCCAGCAGTGAAGATGGCAAAAAAGCTTTCTTT
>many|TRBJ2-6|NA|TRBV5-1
CASSLKTGSSGANVLTF
TGCGCCAGCAGCCTGAAGACAGGTAGCTCTGGGGCCAACGTCCTGACTTTC
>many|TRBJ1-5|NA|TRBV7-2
CASSLDWKGQPQHF
TGTGCCAGCAGCTTAGACTGGAAAGGGCAGCCCCAGCATTTT
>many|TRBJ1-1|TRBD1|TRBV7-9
CASSTGTVGAEAFF
TGTGCCAGCAGCACCGGGACAGTAGGGGCCGAAGCTTTCTTT
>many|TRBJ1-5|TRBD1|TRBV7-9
CASSRDRGNQPQHF
TGTGCCAGCAGCCGGGACAGGGGAAATCAGCCCCAGCATTTT
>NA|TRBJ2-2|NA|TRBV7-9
CASSPLTPLGYTGELFF
TGTGCCAGCAGCCCGTTGACCCCCCTGGGGTACACCGGGGAGCTGTTTTTT
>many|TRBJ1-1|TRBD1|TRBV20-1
CSARVSRAGGFSEAFF
TGCAGTGCTAGAGTTTCCCGGGCAGGGGGCTTCTCTGAAGCTTTCTTT
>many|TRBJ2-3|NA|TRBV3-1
CASRQTITDTQYF
TGTGCCAGCAGGCAAACAATCACAGATACGCAGTATTTT
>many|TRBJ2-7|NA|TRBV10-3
CAISESEVDEQYF
TGTGCCATCAGTGAGTCCGAGGTCGACGAGCAGTACTTC
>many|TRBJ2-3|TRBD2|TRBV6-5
CASGYFGGLSKSTDTQYF
TGTGCCAGCGGTTACTTCGGGGGACTATCGAAAAGCACAGATACGCAGTATTTT
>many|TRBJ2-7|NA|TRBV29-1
CSAELGESYEQYF
TGCAGCGCCGAACTCGGGGAGAGCTACGAGCAGTACTTC
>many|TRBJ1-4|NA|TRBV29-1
CSVTLGTNLEKLFF
TGCAGCGTCACCCTGGGGACTAACCTTGAAAAACTGTTTTTT
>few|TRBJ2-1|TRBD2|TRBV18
CASSPLPGGNNEQFF
TGTGCCAGCTCACCCCTCCCGGGGGGTAACAATGAGCAGTTCTTC
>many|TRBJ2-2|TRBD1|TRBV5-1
CASSPGTGGTGELFF
TGCGCCAGCAGCCCTGGGACAGGGGGCACCGGGGAGCTGTTTTTT
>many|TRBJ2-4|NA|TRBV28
CASSPGPYDLKNIQYF
TGTGCCAGCTCCCCGGGACCTTACGACCTCAAAAACATTCAGTACTTC
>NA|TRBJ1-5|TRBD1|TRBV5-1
CASSLRQGDQPQHF
TGCGCCAGCAGCCTGAGACAGGGCGATCAGCCCCAGCATTTT
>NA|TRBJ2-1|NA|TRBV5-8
CASSSSSHNEQFF
TGTGCCAGCAGCTCTTCGTCCCACAATGAGCAGTTCTTC
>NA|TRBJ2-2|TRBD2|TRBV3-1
CASSQNGLAGARGGELFF
TGTGCCAGCAGCCAAAATGGCCTAGCGGGCGCCCGAGGCGGGGAGCTGTTTTTT
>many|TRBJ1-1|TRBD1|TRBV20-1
CSAPKGAGYTEAFF
TGCAGTGCTCCAAAGGGGGCCGGGTACACTGAAGCTTTCTTT
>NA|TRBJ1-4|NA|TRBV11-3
CASSSRLTWDEKLFF
TGTGCCAGCAGCTCACGCCTAACATGGGATGAAAAACTGTTTTTT
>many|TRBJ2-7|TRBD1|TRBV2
CASNPGTGGLYEQYF
TGTGCCAGCAACCCTGGGACAGGGGGACTCTACGAGCAGTACTTC
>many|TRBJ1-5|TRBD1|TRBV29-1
CSVHDREGQPQHF
TGCAGCGTTCATGACAGGGAAGGCCAGCCCCAGCATTTT
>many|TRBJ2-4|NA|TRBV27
CASSFWQGTKNIQYF
TGTGCCAGCAGTTTTTGGCAGGGGACCAAAAACATTCAGTACTTC
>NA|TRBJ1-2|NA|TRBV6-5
CASSPGQPYYGYTF
TGTGCCAGCAGTCCAGGACAGCCCTATTATGGCTACACCTTC
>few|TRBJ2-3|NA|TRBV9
CASSVGPQATDTQYF
TGTGCCAGCAGCGTAGGGCCGCAGGCAACAGATACGCAGTATTTT
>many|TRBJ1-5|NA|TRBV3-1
CASSQGGDRQHF
TGTGCCAGCAGCCAAGGCGGGGACCGCCAGCATTTT
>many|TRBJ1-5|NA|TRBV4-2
CASSQEKRQPQHF
TGTGCCAGCAGCCAAGAAAAGCGTCAGCCCCAGCATTTT
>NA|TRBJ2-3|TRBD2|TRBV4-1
CASSLSTTASGVGDTQYF
TGCGCCAGCAGCCTATCCACCACTGCTAGCGGGGTTGGAGATACGCAGTATTTT
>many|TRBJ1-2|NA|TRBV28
CASIAPGSFYGYTF
TGTGCCAGCATCGCCCCGGGGTCCTTCTATGGCTACACCTTC
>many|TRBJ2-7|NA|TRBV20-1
CSARDSYSYEQYF
TGCAGTGCTAGAGATTCTTACTCCTACGAGCAGTACTTC
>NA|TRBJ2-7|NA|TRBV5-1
CASSLVLGPYEQYF
TGCGCCAGCAGCTTGGTTCTCGGCCCCTACGAGCAGTACTTC
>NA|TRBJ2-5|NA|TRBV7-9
CASSPPFGDGQETQYF
TGTGCCAGCAGCCCCCCCTTTGGGGATGGTCAAGAGACCCAGTACTTC
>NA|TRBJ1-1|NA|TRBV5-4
CASSLARDEAFF
TGTGCCAGCAGCTTGGCCAGGGATGAAGCTTTCTTT
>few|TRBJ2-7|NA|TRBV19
CASSIGGNEQYF
TGTGCCAGTAGTATAGGAGGAAACGAGCAGTACTTC
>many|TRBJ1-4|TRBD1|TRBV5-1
CASSYTGGVREKLFF
TGCGCCAGCAGCTATACAGGGGGCGTTAGGGAAAAACTGTTTTTT
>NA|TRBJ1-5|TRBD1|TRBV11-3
CASSPQGRSNQSQHF
TGTGCCAGCAGCCCACAGGGGCGCAGCAATCAGTCCCAGCATTTT
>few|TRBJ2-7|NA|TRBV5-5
CASSWLAGAYEQYF
TGTGCCAGCAGCTGGCTAGCAGGGGCCTACGAGCAGTACTTC
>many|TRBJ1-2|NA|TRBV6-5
CASRRTRTANYGYTF
TGTGCCAGCAGACGTACGAGGACGGCCAACTATGGCTACACCTTC
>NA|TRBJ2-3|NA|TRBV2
CASMWTGGADTQYF
TGTGCCAGCATGTGGACAGGAGGGGCGGATACGCAGTATTTT
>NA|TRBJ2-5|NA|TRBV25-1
CASIRPGGAETQYF
TGTGCCAGCATCCGCCCGGGGGGCGCAGAGACCCAGTACTTC
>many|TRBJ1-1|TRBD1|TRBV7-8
CASSLKTGTGNTEAFF
TGTGCCAGCAGCTTAAAAACCGGGACAGGGAACACTGAAGCTTTCTTT
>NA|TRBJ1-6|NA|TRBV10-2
CASSGWITNSPLHF
TGCGCCAGCAGTGGGTGGATAACCAATTCACCCCTCCACTTT
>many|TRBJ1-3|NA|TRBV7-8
CASSPGSRDTIYF
TGTGCCAGCAGCCCAGGGTCCCGGGACACCATATATTTT
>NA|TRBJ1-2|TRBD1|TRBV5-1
CASSPGTGGSYGYTF
TGCGCCAGCAGCCCCGGGACAGGAGGATCCTATGGCTACACCTTC
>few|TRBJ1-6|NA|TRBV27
CASSLWGPNSPLHF
TGTGCCAGCAGTTTATGGGGCCCCAATTCACCCCTCCACTTT
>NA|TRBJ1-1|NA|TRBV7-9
CASSLARLTEAFF
TGTGCCAGCAGCTTAGCGCGGCTCACTGAAGCTTTCTTT
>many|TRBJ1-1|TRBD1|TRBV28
CASSLRGTGNTEAFF
TGTGCCAGCAGTTTACGGGGGACAGGGAACACTGAAGCTTTCTTT
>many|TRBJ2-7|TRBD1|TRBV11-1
CASSLTGARREQYF
TGTGCCAGCAGCCTAACAGGGGCTAGGAGAGAGCAGTACTTC
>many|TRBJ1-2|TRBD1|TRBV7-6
CASSLGPGTGNYGYTF
TGTGCCAGCAGCTTAGGTCCAGGGACAGGGAACTATGGCTACACCTTC
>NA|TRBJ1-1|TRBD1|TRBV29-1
CSGRTGGVTEAFF
TGCAGCGGCCGGACAGGGGGCGTGACTGAAGCTTTCTTT